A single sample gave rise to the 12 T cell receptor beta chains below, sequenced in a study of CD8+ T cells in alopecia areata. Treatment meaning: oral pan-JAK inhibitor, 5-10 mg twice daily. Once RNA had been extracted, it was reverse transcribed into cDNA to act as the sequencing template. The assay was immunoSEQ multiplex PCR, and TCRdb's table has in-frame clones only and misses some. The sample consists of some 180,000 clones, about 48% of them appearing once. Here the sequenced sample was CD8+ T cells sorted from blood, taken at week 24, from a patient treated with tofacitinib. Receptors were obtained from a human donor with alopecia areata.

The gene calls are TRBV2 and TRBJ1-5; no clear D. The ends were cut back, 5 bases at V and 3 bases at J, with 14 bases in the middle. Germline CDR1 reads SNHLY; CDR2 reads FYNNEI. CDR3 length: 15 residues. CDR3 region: CASSTPPRDNQPQHF. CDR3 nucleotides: TGTGCCAGCAGTACGCCGCCGCGGGACAATCAGCCCCAGCATTTT.

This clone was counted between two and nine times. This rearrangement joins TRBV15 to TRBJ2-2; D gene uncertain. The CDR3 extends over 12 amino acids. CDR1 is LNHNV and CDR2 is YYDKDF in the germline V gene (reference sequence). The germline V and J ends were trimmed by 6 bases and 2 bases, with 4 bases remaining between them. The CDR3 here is CATRPNTGELFF. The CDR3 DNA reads TGTGCCACCAGACCTAACACCGGGGAGCTGTTTTTT. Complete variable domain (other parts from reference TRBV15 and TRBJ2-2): DAMVIQNPRYQVTQFGKPVTLSCSQTLNHNVMYWYQQKSSQAPKLLFHYYDKDFNNEADTPDNFQSRRPNTSFCFLDIRSPGLGDTAMYLCATRPNTGELFFGEGSRLTVL.

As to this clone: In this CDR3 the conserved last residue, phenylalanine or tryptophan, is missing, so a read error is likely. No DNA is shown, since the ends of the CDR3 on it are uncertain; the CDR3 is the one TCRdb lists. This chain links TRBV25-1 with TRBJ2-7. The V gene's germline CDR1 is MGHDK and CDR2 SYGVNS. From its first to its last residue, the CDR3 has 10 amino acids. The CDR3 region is CASSESADAS.

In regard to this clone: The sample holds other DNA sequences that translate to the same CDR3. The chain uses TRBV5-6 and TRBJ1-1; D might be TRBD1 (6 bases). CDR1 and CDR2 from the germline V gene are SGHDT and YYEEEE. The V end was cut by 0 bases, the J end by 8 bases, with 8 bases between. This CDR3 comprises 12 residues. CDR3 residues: CASSLGGPEAFF. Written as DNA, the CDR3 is TGTGCCAGCAGCTTGGGGGGGCCCGAAGCTTTCTTT.

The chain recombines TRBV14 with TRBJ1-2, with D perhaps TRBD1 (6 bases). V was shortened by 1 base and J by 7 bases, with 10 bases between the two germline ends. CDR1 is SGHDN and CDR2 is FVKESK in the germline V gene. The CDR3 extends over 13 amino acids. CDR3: CASSQGQGLGYTF. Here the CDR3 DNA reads TGTGCCAGCAGCCAAGGTCAGGGGCTTGGCTACACCTTC. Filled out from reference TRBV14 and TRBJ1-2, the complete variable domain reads EAGVTQFPSHSVIEKGQTVTLRCDPISGHDNLYWYRRVMGKEIKFLLHFVKESKQDESGMPNNRFLAERTGGTYSTLKVQPAELEDSGVYFCASSQGQGLGYTFGSGTRLTVV.

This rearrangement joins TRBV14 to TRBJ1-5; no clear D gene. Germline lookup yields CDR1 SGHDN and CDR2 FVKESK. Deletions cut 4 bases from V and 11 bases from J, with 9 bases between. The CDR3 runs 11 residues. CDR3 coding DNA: TGTGCCAGCAGCCCAGTATCGTCCCAGCATTTT. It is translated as CASSPVSSQHF. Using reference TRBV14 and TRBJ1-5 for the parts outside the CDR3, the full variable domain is EAGVTQFPSHSVIEKGQTVTLRCDPISGHDNLYWYRRVMGKEIKFLLHFVKESKQDESGMPNNRFLAERTGGTYSTLKVQPAELEDSGVYFCASSPVSSQHFGDGTRLSIL.

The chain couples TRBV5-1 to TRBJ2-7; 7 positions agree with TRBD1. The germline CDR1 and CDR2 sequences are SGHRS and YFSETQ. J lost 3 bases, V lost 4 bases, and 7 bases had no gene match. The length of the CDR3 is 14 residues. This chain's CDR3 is CASSLRRGNYEQYF. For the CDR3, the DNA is TGCGCCAGCAGCCTTCGCAGGGGGAACTACGAGCAGTACTTC.

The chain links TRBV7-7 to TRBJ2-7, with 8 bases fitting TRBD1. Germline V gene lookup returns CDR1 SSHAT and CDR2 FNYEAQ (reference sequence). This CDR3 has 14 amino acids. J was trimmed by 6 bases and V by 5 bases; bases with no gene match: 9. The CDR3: CASSPDRGNLEQYF. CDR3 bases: TGTGCCAGCAGCCCCGACAGGGGCAACCTCGAGCAGTACTTC.

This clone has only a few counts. The CDR3 DNA reads TGTGCCAGCAGCTATGACTACAATGAGCAGTTCTTC. Its protein is CASSYDYNEQFF. The genes are TRBV7-9 and TRBJ2-1; D gene ambiguous. This CDR3 contains 12 residues. The germline gives CDR1 SEHNR, CDR2 FQNEAQ (reference sequence). The ends were cut back, 4 bases at V and 3 bases at J, with 4 bases in the middle.

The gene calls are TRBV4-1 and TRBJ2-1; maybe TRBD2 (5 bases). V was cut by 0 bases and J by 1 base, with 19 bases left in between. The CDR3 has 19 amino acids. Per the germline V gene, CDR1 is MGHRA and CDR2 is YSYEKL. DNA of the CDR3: TGCGCCAGCAGCCAAGATTCGGGCGGGTCACTCCGTTCCTACAATGAGCAGTTCTTC. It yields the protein CASSQDSGGSLRSYNEQFF.

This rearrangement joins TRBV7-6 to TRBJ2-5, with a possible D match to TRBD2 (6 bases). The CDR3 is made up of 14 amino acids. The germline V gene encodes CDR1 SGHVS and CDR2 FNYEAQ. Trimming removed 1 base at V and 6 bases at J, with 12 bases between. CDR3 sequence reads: CASSLGGVTQTQYF. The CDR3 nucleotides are TGTGCCAGCAGCTTAGGGGGGGTCACGCAGACCCAGTACTTC.

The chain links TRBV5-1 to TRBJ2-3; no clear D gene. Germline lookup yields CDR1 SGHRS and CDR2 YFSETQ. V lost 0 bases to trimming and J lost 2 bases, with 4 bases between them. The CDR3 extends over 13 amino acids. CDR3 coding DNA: TGCGCCAGCAGCTTGGTGACCACAGATACGCAGTATTTT. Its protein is CASSLVTTDTQYF.